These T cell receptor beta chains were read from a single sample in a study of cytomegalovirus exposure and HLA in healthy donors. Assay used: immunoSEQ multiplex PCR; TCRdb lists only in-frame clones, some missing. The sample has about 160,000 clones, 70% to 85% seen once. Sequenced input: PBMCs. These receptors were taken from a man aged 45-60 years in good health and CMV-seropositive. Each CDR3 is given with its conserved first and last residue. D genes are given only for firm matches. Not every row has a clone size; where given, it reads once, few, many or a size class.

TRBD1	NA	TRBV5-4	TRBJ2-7	CASAPDQTGGYEQYF	TGTGCCAGCGCACCTGACCAGACAGGGGGTTACGAGCAGTACTTC
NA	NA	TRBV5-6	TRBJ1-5	CASSFGVSNQPQHF	TGTGCCAGCAGCTTCGGGGTCAGCAATCAGCCCCAGCATTTT
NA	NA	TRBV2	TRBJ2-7	CAILGRQAAYEQYF	TGTGCCATTTTAGGTAGACAGGCCGCCTACGAGCAGTACTTC
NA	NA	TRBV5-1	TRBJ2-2	CASSLRQAGELFF	TGCGCCAGCAGCCTCCGACAAGCCGGGGAGCTGTTTTTT
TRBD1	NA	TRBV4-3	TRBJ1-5	CASSRTGGSNQPQHF	TGCGCCAGCAGCCGAACAGGGGGTAGCAATCAGCCCCAGCATTTT
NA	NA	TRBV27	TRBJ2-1	CASSLSMSSSYNEQFF	TGTGCCAGCAGTTTATCTATGTCGAGCTCCTACAATGAGCAGTTCTTC
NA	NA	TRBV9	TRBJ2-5	CASSPGPEGGTQYF	TGTGCCAGCAGCCCCGGACCAGAGGGAGGGACCCAGTACTTC
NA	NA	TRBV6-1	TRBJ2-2	CASIGQGYTGELFF	TGTGCCAGCATCGGGCAGGGCTACACCGGGGAGCTGTTTTTT
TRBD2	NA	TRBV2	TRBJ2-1	CASTASSGAYNEQFF	TGTGCCAGCACCGCGAGTAGCGGGGCCTACAATGAGCAGTTCTTC
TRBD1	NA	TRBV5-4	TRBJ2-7	CASSWSPRTGTYEQYF	TGTGCCAGCAGCTGGAGCCCCCGGACAGGAACCTACGAGCAGTACTTC
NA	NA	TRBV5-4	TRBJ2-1	CASSLVRGAINEQFF	TGTGCCAGCAGCTTGGTCCGGGGGGCCATCAATGAGCAGTTCTTC
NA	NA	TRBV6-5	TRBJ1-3	CASRGSANSGNTIYF	TGTGCCAGCAGGGGCTCAGCCAACTCTGGAAACACCATATATTTT
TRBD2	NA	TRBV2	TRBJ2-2	CASLKELAGSGELFF	TGTGCCAGCCTTAAGGAACTAGCGGGGTCGGGGGAGCTGTTTTTT
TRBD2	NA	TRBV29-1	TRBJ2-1	CSVVGGGTGGVYNEQFF	TGCAGCGTTGTCGGTGGGGGTACGGGGGGGGTATACAATGAGCAGTTCTTC
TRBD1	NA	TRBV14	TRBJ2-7	CASSQGTVPREQYF	TGTGCCAGCAGCCAGGGGACAGTACCGCGCGAGCAGTACTTC
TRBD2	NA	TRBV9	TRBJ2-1	CASSVSYQSSGGGGEQFF	TGTGCCAGCAGCGTCTCCTACCAGTCTAGCGGGGGCGGGGGGGAGCAGTTCTTC
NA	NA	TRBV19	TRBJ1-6	CASSIEQGPTSPLHF	TGTGCCAGTAGTATAGAGCAGGGGCCTACTTCACCCCTCCACTTT
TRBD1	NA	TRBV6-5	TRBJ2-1	CASRRQGYEQFF	TGTGCCAGCAGGCGACAGGGCTATGAGCAGTTCTTC
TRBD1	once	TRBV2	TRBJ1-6	CASSFLAGTGSSPLHF	TGTGCCAGCAGCTTCCTGGCCGGGACAGGGAGTTCACCCCTCCACTTT
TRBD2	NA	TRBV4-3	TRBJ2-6	CASSQDPSGGLSGANVLTF	TGCGCCAGCAGCCAGGACCCTAGCGGGGGTCTCTCTGGGGCCAACGTCCTGACTTTC
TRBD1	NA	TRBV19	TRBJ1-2	CASSSRTGGAERRGYTF	TGTGCCAGTAGTAGCAGGACAGGGGGCGCGGAACGGCGGGGCTACACCTTC
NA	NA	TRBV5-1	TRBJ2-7	CASSNDFDYEQYF	TGCGCCAGCAGCAACGACTTCGACTACGAGCAGTACTTC
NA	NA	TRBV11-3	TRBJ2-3	CASSFQSTDTQYF	TGTGCCAGCAGCTTCCAGAGCACAGATACGCAGTATTTT
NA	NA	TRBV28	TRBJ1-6	CASGGLGLISPLHF	TGTGCCAGCGGCGGGTTGGGACTAATTTCACCCCTCCACTTT
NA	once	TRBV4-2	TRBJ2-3	CASSQEEGGGTDTQYF	TGTGCCAGCAGCCAAGAAGAGGGCGGGGGCACAGATACGCAGTATTTT
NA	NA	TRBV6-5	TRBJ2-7	CASSYSSSGDEQYF	TGTGCCAGCAGTTACTCTAGTTCGGGGGACGAGCAGTACTTC
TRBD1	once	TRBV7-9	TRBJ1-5	CASSLGQGGQPQHF	TGTGCCAGCAGCTTGGGGCAGGGGGGACAGCCCCAGCATTTT
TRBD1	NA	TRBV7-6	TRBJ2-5	CASSKWTGGWETQYF	TGTGCCAGCAGCAAGTGGACAGGGGGGTGGGAGACCCAGTACTTC
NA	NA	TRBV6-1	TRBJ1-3	CASSEVYRAGNTIYF	TGTGCCAGCAGTGAAGTATACAGGGCTGGAAACACCATATATTTT
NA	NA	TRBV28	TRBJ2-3	CASSLGVETQYF	TGTGCCAGCAGTTTGGGAGTAGAGACGCAGTATTTT
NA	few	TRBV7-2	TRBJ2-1	CASSLVRDSDYNEQFF	TGTGCCAGCAGCTTAGTGCGGGACAGCGACTACAATGAGCAGTTCTTC
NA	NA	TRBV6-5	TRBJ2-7	CASSYGSTANEQYF	TGTGCCAGCAGTTACGGGTCGACAGCGAACGAGCAGTACTTC
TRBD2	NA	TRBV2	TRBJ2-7	CASSPLLAGGTYEQYF	TGTGCCAGCAGTCCCCTTCTAGCGGGGGGTACCTACGAGCAGTACTTC
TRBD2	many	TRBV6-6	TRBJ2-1	CASSYERGSYNEQFF	TGTGCCAGCAGTTACGAGCGGGGCTCCTACAATGAGCAGTTCTTC
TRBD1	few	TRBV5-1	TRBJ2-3	CASSSGQVPVDTQYF	TGCGCCAGCAGCTCGGGACAGGTCCCGGTAGATACGCAGTATTTT
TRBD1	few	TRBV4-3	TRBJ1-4	CASSQDTWTGMEKLFF	TGCGCCAGCAGCCAAGATACGTGGACAGGGATGGAAAAACTGTTTTTT
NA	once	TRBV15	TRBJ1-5	CATSRDRAGGQPQHF	TGTGCCACCAGCAGAGACAGGGCTGGTGGGCAGCCCCAGCATTTT
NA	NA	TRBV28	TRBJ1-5	CASSLWNRANQPQHF	TGTGCCAGCAGTTTATGGAACAGGGCCAATCAGCCCCAGCATTTT
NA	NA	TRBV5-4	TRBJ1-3	CASSLESGVGNTIYF	TGTGCCAGCAGCTTGGAATCAGGGGTCGGAAACACCATATATTTT
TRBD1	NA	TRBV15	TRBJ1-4	CATRKNQGRQGGEKLFF	TGTGCCACCAGAAAAAATCAGGGAAGGCAGGGGGGTGAAAAACTGTTTTTT
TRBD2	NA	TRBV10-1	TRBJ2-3	CASRSTSGGDTQYF	TGCGCCAGCAGATCGACTAGCGGGGGTGATACGCAGTATTTT
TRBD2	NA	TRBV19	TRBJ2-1	CASSIGSGGRNEQFF	TGTGCCAGTAGTATCGGTAGCGGGGGGCGTAATGAGCAGTTCTTC
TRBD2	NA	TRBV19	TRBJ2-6	CASSETSRFSGANVLTF	TGTGCCAGTAGTGAGACTAGCAGATTCTCTGGGGCCAACGTCCTGACTTTC
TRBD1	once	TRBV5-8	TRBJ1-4	CASSPGTGGREKLFF	TGTGCCAGCAGCCCGGGGACAGGGGGGAGAGAAAAACTGTTTTTT
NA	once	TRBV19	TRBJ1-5	CASSSEGVYSNQPQHF	TGTGCCAGTAGTAGTGAGGGGGTTTATAGCAATCAGCCCCAGCATTTT
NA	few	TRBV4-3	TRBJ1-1	CASSQVRALEAFF	TGCGCCAGCAGCCAAGTGCGGGCGCTCGAAGCTTTCTTT
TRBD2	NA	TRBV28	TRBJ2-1	CASSLTSGGGNEQFF	TGTGCCAGCAGTCTTACTAGCGGGGGGGGCAATGAGCAGTTCTTC
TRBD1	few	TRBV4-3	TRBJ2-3	CASSPRQGADTQYF	TGCGCCAGCAGCCCAAGACAGGGCGCAGATACGCAGTATTTT
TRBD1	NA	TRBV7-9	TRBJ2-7	CASSTGTGGGYEQYF	TGTGCCAGCAGTACCGGGACAGGGGGCGGATACGAGCAGTACTTC
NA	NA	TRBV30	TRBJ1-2	CAWRGDTARYGYTF	TGTGCCTGGAGGGGAGACACGGCCCGCTATGGCTACACCTTC
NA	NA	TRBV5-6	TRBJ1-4	CASHGATNEKLFF	TGTGCCAGCCACGGGGCAACTAATGAAAAACTGTTTTTT